These T cell receptor beta chains were read from a single sample in a study of chemoradiotherapy in HPV16-positive cancers. Data came from immunoSEQ multiplex PCR; TCRdb stores just in-frame clones and leaves some out. The data contain fewer than 40,000 clones, around 80% of them seen just once; the ten biggest clones take up roughly 5.1%. Sample: blood, taken from a patient who underwent chemoradiotherapy. The receptors derive from a human donor with HPV-associated anogenital cancer. Both conserved end residues are part of each CDR3. A D gene is named only where the DNA matches it firmly. Clone size appears in some rows only: once, few, many, or a class for an expanded clone.

j_call	v_call	clone_size	d_call	cdr3_aa	cdr3_nt
TRBJ1-3	TRBV9	NA	NA	CASSVGGVSGNTIYF	TGTGCCAGCAGCGTAGGCGGTGTCTCTGGAAACACCATATATTTT
TRBJ2-5	TRBV5-4	few	NA	CASSPVGGRETQYF	TGTGCCAGCAGCCCCGTGGGAGGTCGGGAGACCCAGTACTTC
TRBJ2-2	TRBV27	few	TRBD1	CASSFHGQGRDTGELFF	TGTGCCAGCAGTTTCCACGGACAGGGGCGAGACACCGGGGAGCTGTTTTTT
TRBJ1-2	TRBV11-3	few	NA	CASRHRWDGYTF	TGTGCCAGTAGACATCGGTGGGATGGCTACACCTTC
TRBJ2-5	TRBV6-6	NA	TRBD2	CASSYLASGQETQYF	TGTGCCAGCAGTTACTTAGCTAGCGGCCAAGAGACCCAGTACTTC
TRBJ2-7	TRBV7-2	NA	TRBD1	CASSPRTGLSEQYF	TGTGCCAGCAGCCCGCGGACAGGGTTGTCCGAGCAGTACTTC
TRBJ1-5	TRBV19	few	TRBD1	CASSIVTGDQPQHF	TGTGCCAGTAGTATTGTCACAGGGGATCAGCCCCAGCATTTT
TRBJ1-1	TRBV6-1	NA	TRBD1	CASSGRTGGNTEAFF	TGTGCCAGCAGTGGGAGGACAGGAGGGAACACTGAAGCTTTCTTT
TRBJ2-7	TRBV5-1	NA	TRBD1	CASRDSYYEQYF	TGCGCTTCCAGGGACAGTTACTACGAGCAGTACTTC
TRBJ2-2	TRBV19	NA	NA	CASKPSEGTGELFF	TGTGCCAGTAAACCGTCAGAAGGGACCGGGGAGCTGTTTTTT
TRBJ2-3	TRBV30	NA	NA	CAWTGSGTDTQYF	TGTGCCTGGACGGGGTCCGGCACAGATACGCAGTATTTT
TRBJ1-5	TRBV7-8	NA	NA	CASSLAQGGGQPQHF	TGTGCCAGCAGCTTAGCCCAAGGCGGGGGCCAGCCCCAGCATTTT
TRBJ2-5	TRBV19	NA	NA	CASSIEASETQYF	TGTGCCAGTAGTATAGAGGCCTCAGAGACCCAGTACTTC
TRBJ1-5	TRBV5-1	NA	NA	CASSLVPTEPQHF	TGCGCCAGCAGCTTGGTACCGACGGAGCCCCAGCATTTT
TRBJ1-2	TRBV6-5	medium-sized	NA	CASSYSNREDYGYTF	TGTGCCAGCAGTTACTCAAACAGGGAGGACTATGGCTACACCTTC
TRBJ1-1	TRBV7-2	medium-sized	NA	CASSFLGEAFF	TGTGCCAGCAGCTTTTTGGGTGAAGCTTTCTTT
TRBJ1-6	TRBV5-8	NA	NA	CASSTWTANSPLHF	TGTGCCAGCAGCACCTGGACGGCTAATTCACCCCTCCACTTT
TRBJ2-5	TRBV4-3	NA	NA	CASSQGTGQETQYF	TGCGCCAGCAGCCAAGGAACAGGGCAAGAGACCCAGTACTTC
TRBJ2-7	TRBV7-2	NA	TRBD2	CASSLRGSGGGREQYF	TGTGCCAGCAGCTTACGCGGTAGCGGGGGGGGCAGGGAGCAGTACTTC
TRBJ2-3	TRBV11-3	NA	NA	CASSLDGGADTQYF	TGTGCCAGCAGCTTAGATGGAGGGGCAGATACGCAGTATTTT
TRBJ2-1	TRBV5-4	NA	NA	CASSLVLDNEQFF	TGTGCCAGCAGCTTGGTACTGGACAATGAGCAGTTCTTC
TRBJ2-7	TRBV15	NA	TRBD1	CATSTGTAGTYEQYF	TGTGCCACCAGTACCGGGACAGCAGGAACTTACGAGCAGTACTTC
TRBJ2-2	TRBV6-5	NA	NA	CASSRTGNTGELFF	TGTGCCAGCAGTAGGACGGGAAACACCGGGGAGCTGTTTTTT
TRBJ1-5	TRBV5-6	NA	NA	CASSVGTFNQPQHF	TGTGCCAGCAGCGTCGGGACTTTTAATCAGCCCCAGCATTTT
TRBJ2-7	TRBV18	once	TRBD2	CASSPREGSSYEQYF	TGTGCCAGCTCACCAAGGGAGGGGTCCTCCTACGAGCAGTACTTC
TRBJ2-2	TRBV11-1	NA	TRBD2	CASSLVWDYQTGELFF	TGTGCCAGCAGCTTAGTGTGGGACTACCAAACCGGGGAGCTGTTTTTT
TRBJ1-2	TRBV29-1	NA	TRBD1	CSVQGAAGYTF	TGCAGCGTGCAGGGGGCAGCTGGCTACACCTTC
TRBJ2-2	TRBV13	NA	TRBD2	CASSLMAGGHTGELFF	TGTGCCAGCAGCTTAATGGCGGGGGGGCATACCGGGGAGCTGTTTTTT
TRBJ2-5	TRBV6-5	NA	TRBD2	CAIGTSGGAGPQYF	TGTGCCATCGGGACTAGCGGGGGGGCGGGACCCCAGTACTTC
TRBJ1-1	TRBV19	NA	NA	CASCTELNTEAFF	TGTGCCAGTTGTACAGAACTGAACACTGAAGCTTTCTTT